The 19 T cell receptor beta chains given below trace back to one sample, sequenced in a study of shared clonotypes between healthy human individuals. Only in-frame clones appear in the TCRdb table, and some are missing; sequencing was by immunoSEQ multiplex PCR. The table shows roughly 1,000,000 clones, with approximately 78% occurring only once. Source material: memory CD4+ T cells from PBMCs. Subset noted: CD45RA-negative fraction. Every receptor here comes from a man aged 18 to 29 in good health. Some clones in this sample may be carry-over from other donors' samples.

The chain links TRBV28 to TRBJ1-3; D not certain. Germline V gene sequence: CDR1 MDHEN, CDR2 SYDVKM. V was trimmed by 7 bases and J by 1 base, leaving 11 bases between them. The CDR3 is 14 amino acids. The CDR3 region has the DNA TGTGCCAGCAATCCTCCCAGTTCTGGAAACACCATATATTTT. It encodes CASNPPSSGNTIYF.

For this clone: A much larger clone differs from this one at a single base, so this may be a read error. The V gene is TRBV7-6, the J gene TRBJ2-7; either TRBD1 or TRBD2 may fit D (5 bases each). CDR3 length: 12 amino acids. Germline-derived CDR1 and CDR2 are SGHVS and FNYEAQ. The germline V and J ends were trimmed by 5 bases and 3 bases, with 8 bases remaining between them. The CDR3 loop is CASSGDGYEQYF. CDR3 nucleotide sequence: TGTGCCAGCAGCGGGGACGGCTACGAGCAGTACTTC.

V and J are TRBV28 and TRBJ1-1; the match to TRBD1 covers 7 bases. The CDR3 sequence is 15 residues long. Germline CDR1 reads MDHEN; CDR2 reads SYDVKM. After removal of 5 bases from V and 12 bases from J, the junction contained 18 bases not matched to a gene. The CDR3, as DNA: TGTGCCAGCAGTCCGCTGGACAGGAGGGGACTCCGATCTTTCTTT. The encoded protein is CASSPLDRRGLRSFF.

This chain links TRBV28 with TRBJ2-7; 9 nucleotides align to TRBD2. Germline CDR1 reads MDHEN; CDR2 reads SYDVKM. Trimming removed 6 bases from V and 2 bases from J; junction bases left unmatched: 8. This CDR3 is 15 amino acids long. CDR3 protein: CASRNSGSPPYEQYF. DNA of the CDR3: TGTGCCAGCAGGAATAGCGGGAGCCCTCCCTACGAGCAGTACTTC.

CDR3 residues: CASSIRRETQYF. For the CDR3, the DNA is TGTGCCAGTAGTATCCGACGCGAGACCCAGTACTTC. V and J are TRBV19 and TRBJ2-5; D is unresolved. Germline V lookup: CDR1 LNHDA, CDR2 SQIVND (reference sequence). V was trimmed by 3 bases and J by 5 bases, leaving 7 bases between them. The CDR3 has 12 residues.

The rearrangement uses TRBV18 and TRBJ2-5; D gene unclear. The CDR3 has 15 amino acids. Germline V CDR1 and CDR2: KGHSH, LQKENI. Trimming removed 3 bases from V and 2 bases from J, with 13 bases in between. The CDR3 spells CASSPSRGLQETQYF. DNA for the CDR3: TGTGCCAGCTCACCCTCGAGAGGATTACAAGAGACCCAGTACTTC.

The chain carries TRBV5-4 and TRBJ2-3; possible D gene TRBD2, 6 bases. CDR1 is SGHNT and CDR2 is YYREEE in the germline V gene (reference sequence). Trimming shortened V by 1 base and J by 4 bases, and 13 bases separated the two germline ends. This CDR3 is 15 amino acids long. This CDR3 reads CASSLITGAADTQYF. Written as DNA, the CDR3 is TGTGCCAGCAGCTTGATTACGGGAGCGGCAGATACGCAGTATTTT.

As to this clone: The same CDR3 is also encoded by other DNA sequences in this sample. This sequence joins TRBV5-1 and TRBJ1-1; the D is unclear. The CDR3 is 13 amino acids. V gave up 0 bases and J gave up 1 base, with 4 bases separating them. Germline assignment: CDR1 SGHRS and CDR2 YFSETQ. CDR3 sequence reads: CASSLGGNTEAFF. CDR3 nucleotide sequence: TGCGCCAGCAGCTTGGGTGGGAACACTGAAGCTTTCTTT.

The gene calls are TRBV27 and TRBJ1-3; D is uncertain. Deletions cut 6 bases from V and 2 bases from J, with 17 bases between. This CDR3 contains 16 residues. Germline-derived CDR1 and CDR2 are MNHEY and SMNVEV (reference sequence). The CDR3 is CASSGLRGTTGNTIYF. CDR3 DNA sequence: TGTGCCAGCAGCGGCCTTCGGGGTACAACTGGAAACACCATATATTTT.

A single count supports this clone. This chain joins TRBV5-6 and TRBJ2-7; unclear D gene. Germline V gives CDR1 SGHDT, CDR2 YYEEEE. The V end was cut by 2 bases, the J end by 4 bases, with 7 bases between. The CDR3 is made up of 12 amino acids. The CDR3 spells CASSFGVYEQYF. CDR3 coding DNA: TGTGCCAGCAGCTTTGGTGTTTACGAGCAGTACTTC.

This chain connects TRBV5-6 to TRBJ2-7; maybe TRBD1 (6 bases). This CDR3 has 14 amino acids. Germline V gene sequence: CDR1 SGHDT, CDR2 YYEEEE. The V gene lost 0 bases and the J gene lost 9 bases, with 16 bases spanning the gap. The DNA for the CDR3 is TGTGCCAGCAGCTTGGAGAGGACAGTTAACGGGCAGTACTTC. Amino acids: CASSLERTVNGQYF.

The chain has TRBV29-1 and TRBJ1-2, with 9 bases matching TRBD1. The ends lost 1 base at V and 0 bases at J; junction bases unmatched: 3. This CDR3 region has 15 residues. Germline CDR1 is SQVTM and CDR2 is ANQGSEA. The CDR3 DNA follows: TGCAGCGTTGAAGGCCGACAGGGGGCTAACTATGGCTACACCTTC. Residues: CSVEGRQGANYGYTF.

The gene calls are TRBV14 and TRBJ2-2, with D unclear. Germline V CDR1 and CDR2: SGHDN, FVKESK. The CDR3 has 13 residues. V lost 3 bases to trimming and J lost 8 bases, with 10 bases between them. In nucleotides, the CDR3 is TGTGCCAGCAGCCAGCTTCTGGGAGGGGAGCTGTTTTTT. It is translated as CASSQLLGGELFF.

The chain has TRBV27 and TRBJ2-6; D remains unclear. This CDR3 contains 13 residues. Looked up from germline, CDR1 is MNHEY and CDR2 is SMNVEV (reference sequence). Deletions cut 3 bases from V and 9 bases from J, with 9 bases between. CDR3 in DNA: TGTGCCAGCAGTTTGTCCACATACAACGTCCTGACTTTC. This translates into CASSLSTYNVLTF.

CDR3 region: CSVANRGNYGYTF. DNA for the CDR3: TGCAGCGTAGCCAACAGGGGCAACTATGGCTACACCTTC. The chain recombines TRBV29-1 with TRBJ1-2, with 7 positions matching TRBD1. The CDR3 extends over 13 amino acids. V was pared by 6 bases and J by 2 bases, with 6 bases of the junction left unmatched. The germline V gene has CDR1 SQVTM and CDR2 ANQGSEA.

The chain joins TRBV28 to TRBJ1-1; TRBD1 agrees at 11 bases. Germline CDR1 is MDHEN and CDR2 is SYDVKM. J gave up 6 bases and V 7 bases, and 10 bases lay outside the gene matches. The CDR3 loop spans 15 amino acids. The CDR3 protein is CASTNPRDRGSEAFF. Written as DNA, the CDR3 is TGTGCCAGCACCAACCCCCGGGACAGGGGGTCTGAAGCTTTCTTT.

This sequence joins TRBV2 and TRBJ1-4; D is ambiguous. The CDR3 totals 12 residues. Looked up from germline, CDR1 is SNHLY and CDR2 is FYNNEI. Trimming took 8 bases from V and 6 from J, leaving 10 bases between them. CDR3 region: CASGAWDEKLFF. The CDR3 region has the DNA TGTGCCAGCGGAGCCTGGGATGAAAAACTGTTTTTT.

This clone appeared many times. The chain uses TRBV5-1 and TRBJ1-5; 7 bases agree with TRBD1. Germline CDR1 is SGHRS and CDR2 is YFSETQ. The CDR3 is made up of 15 amino acids. With 4 bases clipped from V and 7 bases from J, the junction kept 11 bases outside the gene matches. The CDR3 DNA reads as TGCGCCAGCAGCGTGGGGACAGAATCATGGCAGCCCCAGCATTTT. It encodes CASSVGTESWQPQHF.

This clone has just one count. This chain joins TRBV28 and TRBJ2-4; either TRBD1 or TRBD2 may fit D (5 bases each). Trimming shortened V by 4 bases and J by 11 bases, and 15 bases separated the two germline ends. The CDR3 is 13 residues long. The germline V gene has CDR1 MDHEN and CDR2 SYDVKM. The CDR3 coding sequence is TGTGCCAGCAGTTCGGGACCCCTAAGACTTCAGTACTTC. It yields the protein CASSSGPLRLQYF.